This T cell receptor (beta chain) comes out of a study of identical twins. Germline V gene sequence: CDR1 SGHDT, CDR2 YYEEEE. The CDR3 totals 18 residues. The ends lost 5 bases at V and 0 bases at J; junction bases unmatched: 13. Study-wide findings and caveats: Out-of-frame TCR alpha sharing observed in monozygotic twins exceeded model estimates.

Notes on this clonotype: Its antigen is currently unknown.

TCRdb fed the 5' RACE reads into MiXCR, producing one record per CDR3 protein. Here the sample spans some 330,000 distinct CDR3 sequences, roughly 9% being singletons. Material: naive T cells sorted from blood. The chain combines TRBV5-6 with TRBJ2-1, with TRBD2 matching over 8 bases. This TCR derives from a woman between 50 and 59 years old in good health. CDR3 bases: TGTGCCAGCAGAGGGTTAGCGGGAAATTCGAGCTCCTACAATGAGCAGTTCTTC. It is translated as CASRGLAGNSSSYNEQFF. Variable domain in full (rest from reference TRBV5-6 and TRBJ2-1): DAGVTQSPTHLIKTRGQQVTLRCSPKSGHDTVSWYQQALGQGPQFIFQYYEEEERQRGNFPDRFSGHQFPNYSSELNVNALLLGDSALYLCASRGLAGNSSSYNEQFFGPGTRLTVL.